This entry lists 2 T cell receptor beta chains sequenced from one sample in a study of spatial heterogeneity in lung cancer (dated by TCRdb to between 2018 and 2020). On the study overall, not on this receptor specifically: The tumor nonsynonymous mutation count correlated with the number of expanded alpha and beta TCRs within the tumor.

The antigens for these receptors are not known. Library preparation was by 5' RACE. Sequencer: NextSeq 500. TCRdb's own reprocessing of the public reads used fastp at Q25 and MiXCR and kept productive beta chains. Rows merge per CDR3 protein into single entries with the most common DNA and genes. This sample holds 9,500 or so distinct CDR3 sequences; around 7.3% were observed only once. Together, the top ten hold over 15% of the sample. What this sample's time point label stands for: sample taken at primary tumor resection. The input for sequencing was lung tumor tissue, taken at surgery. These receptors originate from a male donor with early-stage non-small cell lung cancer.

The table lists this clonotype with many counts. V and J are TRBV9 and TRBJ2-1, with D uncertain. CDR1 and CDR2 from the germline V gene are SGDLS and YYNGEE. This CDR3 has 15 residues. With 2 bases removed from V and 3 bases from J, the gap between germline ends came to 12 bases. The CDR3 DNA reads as TGTGCCAGCAGCGTCATGGATACGAGCTACAATGAGCAGTTCTTC. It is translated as CASSVMDTSYNEQFF. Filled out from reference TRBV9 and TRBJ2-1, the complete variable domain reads DSGVTQTPKHLITATGQRVTLRCSPRSGDLSVYWYQQSLDQGLQFLIQYYNGEERAKGNILERFSAQQFPDLHSELNLSSLELGDSALYFCASSVMDTSYNEQFFGPGTRLTVL.

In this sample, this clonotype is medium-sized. The CDR3 spells CASSTSGSTEAFF. CDR3 bases: TGTGCCAGCAGCACATCAGGGAGTACTGAAGCTTTCTTT. J is TRBJ1-1 and V is TRBV4-2; TRBD1 is a possible D gene (5 bases). This CDR3 is 13 amino acids long. CDR1 LGHNA and CDR2 YNFKEQ come from the germline V gene. The ends were cut back, 5 bases at V and 5 bases at J, with 12 bases in the middle.